This record looks at one T cell receptor beta chain sequence and its context. Its antigen is unknown. The record originates from a study of shared clonotypes between healthy human individuals. Sequencing used immunoSEQ multiplex PCR; TCRdb keeps in-frame clones, though not all of them. Of some 580,000 clones listed, less than 98% are singletons. The study's findings and limits: How much donors shared clonotypes was expected to be affected by sequencing depth.

V dropped 2 bases and J dropped 3; count of bases not matched to a gene: 8. Germline-derived CDR1 and CDR2 are SGHDT and YYEEEE. This CDR3 is built from 17 residues. Sample: naive CD4+ T cells sorted from blood. The subset is: CD45RA+ positively selected. The sequence came from a woman in her 30s in good health. The V gene is TRBV5-6, the J gene TRBJ2-7, with 13 bases that match TRBD2. CDR3 bases: TGTGCCAGCAGCTTTTCCGGGACTAGCGGGATTCGCTACGAGCAGTACTTC. The encoded protein is CASSFSGTSGIRYEQYF.